This T cell receptor (beta chain) was captured by sequencing in a study of cytomegalovirus exposure and HLA in healthy donors. The wider study: Samples from HLA-typed donors yielded 65 million to 90 million unique TCRs in an early data release. General study results and limits: According to the study, about 180 TCR beta chains were cytomegalovirus-associated.

Vbeta (60) and Jbeta (13) primers were used in the PCR. The protocol was immunoSEQ multiplex PCR, while the TCRdb copy is restricted to in-frame clones and leaves out a portion. Reported are under 200,000 clones; the ten largest clones contain roughly 0.83%. While unrecorded immune exposures were likely, the donors were nominally healthy when sampled. With respect to this clone: Its antigen is not known.

The source is a woman between 18 and 30 years old in good health and CMV-seropositive. The sample consisted of PBMCs.

CDR3 sequence: CATSRDSSRRETQYF. CDR3 bases: TGTGCCACCAGCAGAGATTCTTCCCGCAGAGAGACCCAGTACTTC. The chain couples TRBV15 to TRBJ2-5; no firm D call. Germline V gene lookup returns CDR1 LNHNV and CDR2 YYDKDF (reference sequence). Between the trimmed V and J ends, which lost 0 bases and 4 bases, there was a span of 12 bases. The CDR3 extends over 15 amino acids.